The 15 T cell receptor beta chains below all came from one sample that was sequenced in a study of vaccination and CD4 T cells after COVID-19. Sequencing of DNA taken from cultured CD4+ T cells relied on the Oncomine TCR Beta short-read assay. TCRdb called the PCR reads again in MiXCR, with one record for every CDR3 protein. The data contain 9,000 to 13,000 distinct CDR3 sequences, approximately 73% of them singletons. Treatment reported: roughly 10-day PBMC culture with coronavirus spike peptide pools or control peptides (ViraFEST assay). For these receptors, no antigen is known. Input material: CD4+ T cells from blood, cultured in vitro. These receptors came from a human donor who had recovered from COVID-19.

Only a few counts were recorded for this clonotype. DNA for the CDR3: TGCAGTGCTAGCCAAGGGCTTACGAGCAATCAGCCCCAGCATTTT. Its translation is CSASQGLTSNQPQHF. The chain carries TRBV20-1 and TRBJ1-5; D is unresolved. The germline V gene encodes CDR1 DFQATT and CDR2 SNEGSKA (reference sequence). CDR3 length: 15 residues. V lost 3 bases, J lost 1 base, and 13 bases lay in between.

This chain connects TRBV19 to TRBJ1-5; 8 bases agree with TRBD1. Germline CDR1 is LNHDA and CDR2 is SQIVND (reference sequence). CDR3 size: 14 residues. The V gene end was trimmed by 8 bases and the J gene end by 3 bases; junction bases not matched to a gene: 6. CDR3 sequence (DNA): TGTGCCAGTGGGACAGGCCCCGACAATCAGCCCCAGCATTTT. Translating it yields CASGTGPDNQPQHF.

Only one count was recorded for this clonotype. The chain couples TRBV19 to TRBJ2-3; D gene unclear. Looked up from germline, CDR1 is LNHDA and CDR2 is SQIVND (reference sequence). The CDR3 totals 13 residues. Trimming took off 5 bases at V and 0 bases at J, with 6 bases between the two ends. CDR3 region: CASSPQSTDTQYF. Here the CDR3 DNA reads TGTGCCAGTAGTCCACAAAGCACAGATACGCAGTATTTT. Supplemented by reference TRBV19 and TRBJ2-3, the full variable domain reads DGGITQSPKYLFRKEGQNVTLSCEQNLNHDAMYWYRQDPGQGLRLIYYSQIVNDFQKGDIAEGYSVSREKKESFPLTVTSAQKNPTAFYLCASSPQSTDTQYFGPGTRLTVL.

This clonotype was counted between two and nine times. The CDR3 sequence: CASSLAASGYVNEQFF. The CDR3 DNA reads TGTGCCAGCAGCTTAGCGGCTAGCGGGTATGTAAATGAGCAGTTCTTC. This sequence joins TRBV7-2 and TRBJ2-1; 8 positions match TRBD2. The V segment lost 0 bases and the J segment 7 bases; nucleotides outside the gene matches: 8. This CDR3 region has 16 residues. Per germline, CDR1 SGHTA and CDR2 FQGNSA.

The V gene is TRBV25-1, the J gene TRBJ1-2; 7 nucleotides agree with TRBD1. CDR1 is MGHDK, CDR2 SYGVNS, per germline. CDR3 length: 15 residues. V shed 0 bases, J shed 5 bases, and the junction held 6 bases outside the gene matches. This CDR3 is CASSEYRDSLYGYTF. DNA for the CDR3: TGTGCCAGCAGTGAATACAGGGACAGCCTTTATGGCTACACCTTC.

The chain has TRBV3-1 and TRBJ1-1; D remains unclear. This CDR3 comprises 11 residues. The germline V gene encodes CDR1 LGHDT and CDR2 YNNKEL (reference sequence). Deletions cut 6 bases from V and 5 bases from J, with 7 bases between. The CDR3 protein is CASRAATEAFF. The CDR3 DNA follows: TGTGCCAGCAGGGCGGCAACTGAAGCTTTCTTT.

V gene TRBV7-2 combines with J gene TRBJ2-5, with D tentatively TRBD1 (5 bases). V gave up 5 bases and J gave up 1 base, with 11 bases separating them. Looked up from germline, CDR1 is SGHTA and CDR2 is FQGNSA. The CDR3 is made up of 14 amino acids. The CDR3 here is CASSLAGPQETQYF. DNA of the CDR3: TGTGCCAGCAGCCTGGCAGGGCCCCAAGAGACCCAGTACTTC.

In nucleotides, the CDR3 is TGCGCCAGCAGCCAAGATCAGGGACAGCTCTATGGCTACACCTTC. It yields the protein CASSQDQGQLYGYTF. This chain connects TRBV4-3 to TRBJ1-2; 7 bases map to TRBD1. With 0 bases clipped from V and 4 bases from J, the junction kept 5 bases outside the gene matches. Germline lookup yields CDR1 LGHNA and CDR2 YSLEER. This CDR3 spans 15 amino acids.

The chain is built from TRBV7-2 and TRBJ2-5; TRBD1 aligns across 8 bases. Unmatched junction bases numbered 7, after V lost 2 bases and J lost 5 bases. The CDR3 loop spans 15 amino acids. Germline CDR1 reads SGHTA; CDR2 reads FQGNSA. The CDR3 DNA is TGTGCCAGCAGCTTATTCACAGGGGGAACGGAGACCCAGTACTTC. It yields the protein CASSLFTGGTETQYF.

The chain combines TRBV7-7 with TRBJ1-5; D might be TRBD1 (5 bases). CDR1 is SSHAT, CDR2 FNYEAQ, per germline (reference sequence). V dropped 4 bases and J dropped 7 bases, with 14 bases sitting between them. The CDR3 totals 14 residues. The CDR3 spells CASSSLRVGQPQHF. The CDR3 nucleotides read TGTGCCAGCAGCTCCCTCAGGGTGGGCCAGCCCCAGCATTTT. Using reference TRBV7-7 and TRBJ1-5 for the parts outside the CDR3, the full variable domain is GAGVSQSPRYKVTKRGQDVTLRCDPISSHATLYWYQQALGQGPEFLTYFNYEAQPDKSGLPSDRFSAERPEGSISTLTIQRTEQRDSAMYRCASSSLRVGQPQHFGDGTRLSIL.

This chain joins TRBV19 and TRBJ1-5, with D possibly TRBD1 on 5 matching bases. The germline V gene encodes CDR1 LNHDA and CDR2 SQIVND (reference sequence). The CDR3 is 13 residues long. V was trimmed by 3 bases and J by 11 bases, leaving 14 bases between them. CDR3 DNA sequence: TGTGCCAGTAGTATCGAGGCCCCGGGGGCCCAGCATTTT. It translates to CASSIEAPGAQHF.

The gene calls are TRBV20-1 and TRBJ1-5, with a tentative D call TRBD1 (5 bases). V lost 0 bases and J lost 0, with 24 bases in between. The CDR3 loop spans 20 amino acids. Germline lookup yields CDR1 DFQATT and CDR2 SNEGSKA (reference sequence). The CDR3 protein is CSARDSFRTRGSYSNQPQHF. As DNA, the CDR3 is TGCAGTGCTAGAGATAGTTTTCGGACACGGGGGTCCTATAGCAATCAGCCCCAGCATTTT.

The chain employs TRBV7-6 and TRBJ1-5; tentatively, D is TRBD1 (6 bases). Trimming took 4 bases from V and 4 from J, leaving 14 bases between them. The CDR3 runs to 15 residues. The germline CDR1 and CDR2 sequences are SGHVS and FNYEAQ. Written as DNA, the CDR3 is TGTGCCAGCAGCTCTACCGGGACACCGAATCAGCCCCAGCATTTT. Translation: CASSSTGTPNQPQHF.

The chain carries TRBV28 and TRBJ2-2; 14 positions match TRBD2. The J segment lost 0 bases and the V segment lost 4 bases, leaving 1 base of the junction unmatched. The CDR3 totals 17 residues. Germline V gene sequence: CDR1 MDHEN, CDR2 SYDVKM. The CDR3 region has the DNA TGTGCCAGCAGTTGGACTAGCGGGAGGCCGAACACCGGGGAGCTGTTTTTT. Amino acid sequence: CASSWTSGRPNTGELFF.

This clonotype has only one observation. The J gene is TRBJ2-5, the V gene TRBV6-5; D not certain. V was cut by 0 bases and J by 1 base, with 6 bases left in between. The CDR3 runs to 14 residues. Germline CDR1 is MNHEY and CDR2 is SVGAGI. This CDR3 is CASSYSGIQETQYF. The DNA of the CDR3 is TGTGCCAGCAGTTACTCGGGGATCCAAGAGACCCAGTACTTC.